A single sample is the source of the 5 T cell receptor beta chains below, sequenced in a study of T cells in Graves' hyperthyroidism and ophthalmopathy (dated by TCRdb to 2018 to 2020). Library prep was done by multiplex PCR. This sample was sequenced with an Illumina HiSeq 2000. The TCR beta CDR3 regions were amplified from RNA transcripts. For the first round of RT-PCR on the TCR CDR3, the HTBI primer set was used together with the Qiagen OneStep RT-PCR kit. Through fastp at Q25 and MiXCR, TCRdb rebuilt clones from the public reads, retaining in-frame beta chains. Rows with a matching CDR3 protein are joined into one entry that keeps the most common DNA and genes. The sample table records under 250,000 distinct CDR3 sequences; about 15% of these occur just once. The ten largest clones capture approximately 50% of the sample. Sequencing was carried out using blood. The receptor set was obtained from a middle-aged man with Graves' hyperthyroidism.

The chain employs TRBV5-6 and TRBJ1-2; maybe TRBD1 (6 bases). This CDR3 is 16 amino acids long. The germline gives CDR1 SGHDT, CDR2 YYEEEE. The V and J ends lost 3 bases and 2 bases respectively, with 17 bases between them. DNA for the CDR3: TGTGCCAGCAGCTGCCTGGGGGCCGACTTAAACTATGGCTACACCTTC. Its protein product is CASSCLGADLNYGYTF. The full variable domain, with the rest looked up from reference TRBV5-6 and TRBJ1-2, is DAGVTQSPTHLIKTRGQQVTLRCSPKSGHDTVSWYQQALGQGPQFIFQYYEEEERQRGNFPDRFSGHQFPNYSSELNVNALLLGDSALYLCASSCLGADLNYGYTFGSGTRLTVV.

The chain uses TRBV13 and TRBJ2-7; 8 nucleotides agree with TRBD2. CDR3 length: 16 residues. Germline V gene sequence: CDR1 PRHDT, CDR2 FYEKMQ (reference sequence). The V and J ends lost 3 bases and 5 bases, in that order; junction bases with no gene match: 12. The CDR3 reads CASSFLTRSGSHEQYF. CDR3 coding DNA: TGTGCCAGCAGCTTCCTCACTAGAAGCGGGAGTCACGAGCAGTACTTC.

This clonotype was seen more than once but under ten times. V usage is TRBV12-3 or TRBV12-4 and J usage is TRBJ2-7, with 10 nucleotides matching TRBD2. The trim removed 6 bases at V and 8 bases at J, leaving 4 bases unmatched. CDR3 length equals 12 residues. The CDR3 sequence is CASSGTSDKQYF. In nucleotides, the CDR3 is TGTGCCAGCAGCGGGACTAGCGATAAGCAGTACTTC.

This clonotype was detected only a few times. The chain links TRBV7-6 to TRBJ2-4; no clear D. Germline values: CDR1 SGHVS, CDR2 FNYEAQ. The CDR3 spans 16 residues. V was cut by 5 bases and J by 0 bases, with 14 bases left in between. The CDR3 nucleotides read TGTGCCAGCAGCCCAGAGGTTTTAGGAGCCAAAAACATTCAGTACTTC. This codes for CASSPEVLGAKNIQYF.

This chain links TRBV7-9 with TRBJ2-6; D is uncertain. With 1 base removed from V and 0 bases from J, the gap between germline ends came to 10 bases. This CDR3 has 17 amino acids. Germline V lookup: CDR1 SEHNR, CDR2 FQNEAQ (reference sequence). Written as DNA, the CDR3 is TGTGCCAGCAGCTTAGTCAAGTTGAGCTCTGGGGCCAACGTCCTGACTTTC. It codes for CASSLVKLSSGANVLTF.